This TCR beta chain was captured in a study of monozygotic twins with cystic fibrosis. Points from the study as a whole: In 13 of 16 pairs, V gene usage was closest to the co-twin's.

On this clone: What it binds is unknown.

This table comes from immunoSEQ multiplex PCR, and its TCRdb copy is limited to in-frame clones, with some not included. The profile shows about 9,500 clones, over 98% of them singletons. The receptor was isolated from a girl aged 2 to 10 with cystic fibrosis. The sample comprised blood.

CDR3 amino acids: CASSLSKAPTQFF. DNA of the CDR3: TGTGCCAGCAGTTTATCGAAAGCTCCGACGCAGTTCTTC. The chain joins TRBV27 to TRBJ2-1; D uncertain. Germline lookup yields CDR1 MNHEY and CDR2 SMNVEV (reference sequence). This CDR3 region has 13 residues. The V gene lost 0 bases and the J gene lost 12 bases, with 12 bases spanning the gap.